Shown below are 14 T cell receptor beta chains from a single sample sequenced in a study of high-grade serous ovarian cancer treatment subgroups. Libraries were prepared by immunoSEQ multiplex PCR; TCRdb keeps only in-frame clonotypes and omits some of them. The table records about 6,800 clones, 79% of them present only once. Tumor tissue was taken before any definitive surgery or chemotherapy was given. The specimen was tumor tissue. These receptors came from a human donor with high-grade serous ovarian cancer.

The chain couples TRBV5-6 to TRBJ2-7; 8 bases align to TRBD2. Germline assignment: CDR1 SGHDT and CDR2 YYEEEE. V shed 4 bases and J 0 bases; nucleotides not matched to a gene: 3. This CDR3 contains 14 residues. CDR3 region: CASSPGLASYEQYF. The DNA of the CDR3 is TGTGCCAGCAGCCCTGGACTAGCCTCCTACGAGCAGTACTTC.

This sequence joins TRBV5-1 and TRBJ2-7, with a possible D match to TRBD1 (6 bases). Germline V gene lookup returns CDR1 SGHRS and CDR2 YFSETQ. The CDR3 totals 14 residues. V shed 2 bases and J shed 0 bases, with 9 bases lying between them. The CDR3 is CASSFQGFSYEQYF. The CDR3 DNA sequence: TGCGCCAGCAGCTTTCAGGGGTTCTCCTACGAGCAGTACTTC.

This rearrangement joins TRBV6-5 to TRBJ2-5; D is unresolved. V was shortened by 8 bases and J by 2 bases, with 18 bases between the two germline ends. The CDR3 consists of 15 residues. Germline lookup yields CDR1 MNHEY and CDR2 SVGAGI. The CDR3 DNA is TGTGCCAGCGCGCGATTTTACTTCAATCAAGAGACCCAGTACTTC. Protein: CASARFYFNQETQYF.

This clone was seen a few times. In DNA, the CDR3 is TGTGCCAGCAGCGTTGCGGACGGTGGAAACACCATATATTTT. It encodes CASSVADGGNTIYF. The rearrangement links TRBV9 to TRBJ1-3; D not resolved. Germline assignment: CDR1 SGDLS and CDR2 YYNGEE. Trimming stripped 2 bases from V and 3 bases from J, with 9 bases between. This CDR3 is built from 14 residues.

V usage is TRBV5-1 and J usage is TRBJ2-3; TRBD2 matches 8 bases. Germline lookup yields CDR1 SGHRS and CDR2 YFSETQ. V lost 2 bases, J lost 4 bases, and 3 bases stayed unmatched. The CDR3 extends over 14 amino acids. CDR3 DNA: TGCGCCAGCAGCTTCGGACTAGCCGCAGATACGCAGTATTTT. Translation gives CASSFGLAADTQYF.

In its sample, this clone was seen a few times. The J gene is TRBJ2-7, the V gene TRBV6-5, with TRBD1 matching 7 bases. This CDR3 is built from 13 residues. V was clipped by 7 bases and J by 7 bases; unmatched bases: 10. Germline assignment: CDR1 MNHEY and CDR2 SVGAGI. CDR3 DNA: TGTGCCAGCACCCGCCCCGGGACAGCGGAGCAGTACTTC. The encoded protein is CASTRPGTAEQYF.

The rearrangement links TRBV10-2 to TRBJ2-7; the match to TRBD2 covers 7 bases. The junction had 12 bases not matched to a gene; V was cut back by 6 bases and J by 7 bases. The CDR3 is 14 amino acids. Germline assignment: CDR1 WSHSY and CDR2 SAAADI. CDR3 region: CASSAPGLGGEQYF. In DNA, the CDR3 is TGCGCCAGCAGCGCCCCGGGACTGGGGGGGGAGCAGTACTTC.

This chain connects TRBV18 to TRBJ1-2; the D gene is possibly TRBD1 (5 bases). Germline V CDR1 and CDR2: KGHSH, LQKENI. The length of the CDR3 is 13 residues. Trimming shortened V by 3 bases and J by 6 bases, and 11 bases separated the two germline ends. For the CDR3, the DNA is TGTGCCAGCTCACCCCAGGGTGACAATGGCTACACCTTC. It yields the protein CASSPQGDNGYTF.

This chain joins TRBV9 and TRBJ2-2; D call uncertain. The CDR3 has 15 amino acids. The V end lost 0 bases, the J end lost 6 bases, and 12 bases lay between the germline ends. The germline V gene encodes CDR1 SGDLS and CDR2 YYNGEE. CDR3 loop: CASSVESRVAGELFF. DNA for the CDR3: TGTGCCAGCAGCGTAGAGAGCCGCGTAGCCGGGGAGCTGTTTTTT.

The chain recombines TRBV5-4 with TRBJ2-5; 7 nucleotides match TRBD1. Germline CDR1 reads SGHNT; CDR2 reads YYREEE (reference sequence). This CDR3 has 14 amino acids. Trimming cost V 4 bases and J 3 bases; bases outside gene matches: 6. The CDR3 loop reads CASSVPGQKETQYF. The CDR3 nucleotides are TGTGCCAGCAGCGTGCCGGGACAGAAAGAGACCCAGTACTTC.

The chain employs TRBV5-1 and TRBJ2-1, with 10 bases aligning to TRBD1. The V gene's germline CDR1 is SGHRS and CDR2 YFSETQ. The CDR3 is 15 residues long. Trimming at V came to 7 bases and at J to 10 bases, leaving 14 bases not matched to a gene. The CDR3 region is CASLDRDRGAQEQFF. CDR3 bases: TGCGCCAGCCTTGACCGGGACAGGGGCGCGCAGGAGCAGTTCTTC.

The chain uses TRBV5-1 and TRBJ1-2, with D tentatively TRBD1 (6 bases). Germline lookup yields CDR1 SGHRS and CDR2 YFSETQ. Trimming shortened V by 4 bases and J by 6 bases, and 13 bases separated the two germline ends. The CDR3 is made up of 13 amino acids. As DNA, the CDR3 is TGCGCCAGCAGCCCCCAAACAGGGAATGGCTACACCTTC. It encodes CASSPQTGNGYTF.

The chain has TRBV7-6 and TRBJ2-2; 7 bases map to TRBD1. Trimming cost V 5 bases and J 2 bases; bases outside gene matches: 11. The CDR3 has 17 amino acids. Germline V gene data show CDR1 as SGHVS and CDR2 as FNYEAQ. Here the CDR3 reads CASSLETGRLNTGELFF. In nucleotides, the CDR3 is TGTGCCAGCAGCCTCGAGACAGGGCGGCTCAACACCGGGGAGCTGTTTTTT.

The CDR3 spells CASSPSLKGELSAGANVLTF. Here the CDR3 DNA reads TGCGCCAGCAGCCCGAGTCTGAAAGGGGAACTTTCGGCTGGGGCCAACGTCCTGACTTTC. The chain uses TRBV4-1 and TRBJ2-6; TRBD1 might be the D (5 bases). Germline CDR1 reads MGHRA; CDR2 reads YSYEKL. Trimming removed 4 bases at V and 2 bases at J, with 24 bases between. CDR3 size: 20 residues.